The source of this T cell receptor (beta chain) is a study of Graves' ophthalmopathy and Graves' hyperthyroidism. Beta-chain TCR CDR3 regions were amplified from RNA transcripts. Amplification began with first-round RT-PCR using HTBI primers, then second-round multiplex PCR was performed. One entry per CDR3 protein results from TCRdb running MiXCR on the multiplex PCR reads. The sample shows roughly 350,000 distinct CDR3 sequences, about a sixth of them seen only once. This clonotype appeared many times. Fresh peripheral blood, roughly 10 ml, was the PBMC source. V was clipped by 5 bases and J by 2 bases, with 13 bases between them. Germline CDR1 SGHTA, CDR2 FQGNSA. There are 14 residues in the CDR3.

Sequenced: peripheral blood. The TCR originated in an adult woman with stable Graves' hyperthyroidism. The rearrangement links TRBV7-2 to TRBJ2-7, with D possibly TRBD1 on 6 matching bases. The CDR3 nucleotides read TGTGCCAGCAGCATACTACAGGGCCCCTACGAGCAGTACTTC. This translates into CASSILQGPYEQYF. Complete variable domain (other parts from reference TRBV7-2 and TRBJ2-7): GAGVSQSPSNKVTEKGKDVELRCDPISGHTALYWYRQSLGQGLEFLIYFQGNSAPDKSGLPSDRFSAERTGGSVSTLTIQRTQQEDSAVYLCASSILQGPYEQYFGPGTRLTVT.